This entry concerns a single TCR beta chain. These data originate in a study of T cell responses to AZD1222 COVID-19 vaccine. The trim removed 4 bases at V and 3 bases at J, leaving 1 base unmatched. Germline loops: CDR1 SGHDT, CDR2 YYEEEE. The CDR3 runs to 13 residues. TCRdb keeps only in-frame clones here, not all; method: immunoSEQ multiplex PCR. The sample consists of tens of thousands of clones, about 85% of them appearing once. The rearrangement links TRBV5-6 to TRBJ1-3, with 7 bases matching TRBD1. The source of this sequence is an adult in good health. Sequencing used peripheral blood, obtained on day 0 of AZD1222 vaccination. CDR3 residues: CASSTGVGNTIYF. CDR3 sequence (DNA): TGTGCCAGCAGCACAGGGGTTGGAAACACCATATATTTT.